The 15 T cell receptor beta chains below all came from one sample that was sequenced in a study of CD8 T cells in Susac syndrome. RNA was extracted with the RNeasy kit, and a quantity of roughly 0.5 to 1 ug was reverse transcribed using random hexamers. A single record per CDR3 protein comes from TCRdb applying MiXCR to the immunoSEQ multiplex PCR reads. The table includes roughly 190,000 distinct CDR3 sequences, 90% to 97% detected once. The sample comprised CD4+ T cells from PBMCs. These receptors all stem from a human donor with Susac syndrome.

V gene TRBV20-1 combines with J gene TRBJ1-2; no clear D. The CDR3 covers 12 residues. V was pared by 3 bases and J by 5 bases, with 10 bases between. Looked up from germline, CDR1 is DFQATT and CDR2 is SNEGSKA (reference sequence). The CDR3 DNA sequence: TGCAGTGCTAGGGGTCGTGGGTATGGCTACACCTTC. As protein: CSARGRGYGYTF.

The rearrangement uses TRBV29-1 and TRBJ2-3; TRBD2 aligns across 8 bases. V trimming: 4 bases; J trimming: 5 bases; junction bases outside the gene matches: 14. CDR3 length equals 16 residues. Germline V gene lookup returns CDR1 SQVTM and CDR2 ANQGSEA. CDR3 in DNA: TGCAGCGTTGCATCCGGGACTAGAACAATCCGAGATACGCAGTATTTT. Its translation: CSVASGTRTIRDTQYF.

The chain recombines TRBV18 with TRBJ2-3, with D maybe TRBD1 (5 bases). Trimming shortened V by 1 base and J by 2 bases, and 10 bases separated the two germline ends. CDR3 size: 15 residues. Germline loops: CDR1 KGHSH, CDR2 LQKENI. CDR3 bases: TGTGCCAGCTCACCACTGGGGCAGTTCACAGATACGCAGTATTTT. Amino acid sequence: CASSPLGQFTDTQYF.

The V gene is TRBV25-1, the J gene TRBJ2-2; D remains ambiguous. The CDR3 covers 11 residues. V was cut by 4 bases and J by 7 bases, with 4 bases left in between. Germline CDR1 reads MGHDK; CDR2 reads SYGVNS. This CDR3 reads CASSGGGELFF. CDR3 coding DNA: TGTGCCAGCAGTGGAGGCGGGGAGCTGTTTTTT.

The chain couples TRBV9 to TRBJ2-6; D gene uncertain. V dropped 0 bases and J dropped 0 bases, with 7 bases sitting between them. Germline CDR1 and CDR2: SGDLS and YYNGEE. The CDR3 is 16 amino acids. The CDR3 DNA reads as TGTGCCAGCAGCGTAGGATTGGGCTCTGGGGCCAACGTCCTGACTTTC. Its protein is CASSVGLGSGANVLTF.

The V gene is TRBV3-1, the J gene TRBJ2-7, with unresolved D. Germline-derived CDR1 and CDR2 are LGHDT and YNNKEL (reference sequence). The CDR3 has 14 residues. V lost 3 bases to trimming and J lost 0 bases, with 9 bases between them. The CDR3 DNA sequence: TGTGCCAGCAGCCAGGGGTTTCCCTCCTACGAGCAGTACTTC. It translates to CASSQGFPSYEQYF.

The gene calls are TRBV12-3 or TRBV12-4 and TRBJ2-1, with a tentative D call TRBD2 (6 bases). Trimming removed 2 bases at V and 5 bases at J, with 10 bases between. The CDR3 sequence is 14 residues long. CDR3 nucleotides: TGTGCCAGCAGTTTATTCGGGGGTGACAATGAGCAGTTCTTC. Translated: CASSLFGGDNEQFF.

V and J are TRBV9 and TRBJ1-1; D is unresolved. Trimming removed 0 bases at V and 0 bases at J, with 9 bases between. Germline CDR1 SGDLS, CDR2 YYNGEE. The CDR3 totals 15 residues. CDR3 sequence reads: CASSVVPSMNTEAFF. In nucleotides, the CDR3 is TGTGCCAGCAGCGTAGTCCCCAGCATGAACACTGAAGCTTTCTTT.

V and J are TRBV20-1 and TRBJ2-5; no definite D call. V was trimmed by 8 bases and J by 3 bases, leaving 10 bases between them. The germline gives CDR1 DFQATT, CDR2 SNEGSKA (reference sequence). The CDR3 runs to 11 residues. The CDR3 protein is CSSLGEETQYF. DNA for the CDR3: TGCAGTTCTCTTGGAGAAGAGACCCAGTACTTC.

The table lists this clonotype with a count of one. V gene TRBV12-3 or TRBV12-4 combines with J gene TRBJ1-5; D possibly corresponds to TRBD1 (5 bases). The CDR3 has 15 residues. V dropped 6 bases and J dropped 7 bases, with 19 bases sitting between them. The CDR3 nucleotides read TGTGCCAGCAGCCCCAGGGTCGGGGATGTGCAGCCCCAGCATTTT. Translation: CASSPRVGDVQPQHF.

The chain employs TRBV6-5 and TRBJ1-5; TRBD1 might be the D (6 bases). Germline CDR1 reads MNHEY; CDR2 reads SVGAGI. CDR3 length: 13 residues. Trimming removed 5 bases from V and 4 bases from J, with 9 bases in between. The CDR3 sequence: CASSDRRNQPQHF. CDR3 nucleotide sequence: TGTGCCAGCAGTGACAGGAGAAATCAGCCCCAGCATTTT.

This CDR3 is CASRTEATSYEQYF. The DNA of the CDR3 is TGCGCCAGCCGGACAGAGGCGACCTCCTACGAGCAGTACTTC. This rearrangement joins TRBV5-1 to TRBJ2-7; perhaps TRBD1 as D (6 bases). V was cut by 7 bases and J by 0 bases, with 14 bases left in between. Germline loops: CDR1 SGHRS, CDR2 YFSETQ. The CDR3 contains 14 residues.

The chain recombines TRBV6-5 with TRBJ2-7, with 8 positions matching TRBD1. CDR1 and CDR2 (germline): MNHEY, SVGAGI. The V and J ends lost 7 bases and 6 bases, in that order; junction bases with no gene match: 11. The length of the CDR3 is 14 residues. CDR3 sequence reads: CASTPPGTGGEQYF. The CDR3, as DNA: TGTGCCAGCACCCCTCCCGGGACAGGCGGCGAGCAGTACTTC.

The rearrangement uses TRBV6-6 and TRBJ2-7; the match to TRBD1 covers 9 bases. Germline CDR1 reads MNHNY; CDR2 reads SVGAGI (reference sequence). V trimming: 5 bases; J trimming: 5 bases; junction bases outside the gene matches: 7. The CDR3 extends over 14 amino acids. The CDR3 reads CASSRDRASHEQYF. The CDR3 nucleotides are TGTGCCAGCAGTCGGGACAGGGCGTCCCACGAGCAGTACTTC.

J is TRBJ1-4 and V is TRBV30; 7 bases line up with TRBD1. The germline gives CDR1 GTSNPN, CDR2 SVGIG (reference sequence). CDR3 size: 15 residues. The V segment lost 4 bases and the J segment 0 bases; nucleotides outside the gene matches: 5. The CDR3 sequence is CAWTQGTATNEKLFF. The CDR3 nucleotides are TGTGCCTGGACCCAGGGGACAGCAACTAATGAAAAACTGTTTTTT.